This TCR beta chain was sequenced for a study of OX40 agonist ivuxolimab in advanced cancers. General notes on the study: Ivuxolimab, which targeted the costimulatory receptor OX40 (CD134), was an agonistic, fully human IgG2 monoclonal antibody. The paper describes the monotherapy dose-escalation part (N ≈ 50 patients) of the phase I trial of ivuxolimab. The point of sequencing TCRbeta in the periphery was to test whether ivuxolimab changed TCR sequence diversity and drove clonal T-cell expansion. Among the roughly 52 dose-escalation patients, about 19 had hepatocellular carcinoma, about 15 melanoma, 9 renal cell carcinoma and 9 head and neck cancer. The dose-escalation cohort was over 70% male with a mean age of around 64 years, ranging from roughly 20 to 80. Partial responses occurred in three dose-escalation patients: two with cutaneous melanoma and one with hepatocellular carcinoma. Patients were allowed to have had prior anti-PD-1, anti-PD-L1 or anti-CTLA-4 therapy, and approximately 40% of the dose-escalation patients had previously received checkpoint inhibitors. Intravenous ivuxolimab was administered to patients every 2 weeks at six dose levels: 0.01, 0.1, 0.3, 1.5, 3 and 10 mg/kg. The study at large found these results: Low levels of normalized T-cell clonal expansion were also seen in some nonresponding patients. At doses of 0.1 to 3.0 mg/kg, clonal expansion of both CD4+ and CD8+ T cells in blood was seen between baseline and week 6. Which antigens the clonally expanded peripheral T cells were specific for was not determined. On average, CD8+ T cells showed more expanded clones than CD4+ T cells after ivuxolimab. In the 0.1-3.0 mg/kg groups, partial responders had among the lowest normalized peripheral clonal expansion, particularly in CD8+ T cells.

The trial excluded patients who had a history of autoimmune disease or who were on systemic immunosuppression. Peripheral blood for TCR sequencing was collected from all dose cohorts at baseline, on cycle 4 day 1, and on cycle 7 day 1. The samples were taken from a phase I, first-in-human, multicenter, open-label dose-escalation trial of ivuxolimab. Adults with locally advanced or metastatic head and neck squamous cell, hepatocellular, melanoma or renal cell carcinoma were enrolled in the trial. Before TCR sequencing, CD4+ T cells and CD8+ T cells from peripheral blood were sorted into separate populations. Genomic DNA was isolated from the sorted cells so that the TCRbeta CDR3 region could be sequenced. TCRbeta CDR3 regions were sequenced using the immunoSEQ Assay. This immuneACCESS table, as held by TCRdb, lists in-frame sequences with V and J called but not all clones. Of the missing ones, under half trace to an unresolved V gene in checked studies; the others have no known cause. The sample data list about 82,000 clones, and about 91% of these were observed just once. The ten largest clones capture about 2.5% of the sample.

The CDR3 contains 15 residues, cysteine and phenylalanine counted. Only CDR3 DNA is held: 45 bases, read in frame from base 1. At the junction V is shortened by 3 bases and J by 1 base; bases outside the gene matches: 5. For CDR1 and CDR2, the germline V gene lists SGHTA and FQGNSA. For this clone: Its binding antigen is unknown. No base-level quality is on record; no much larger clone is a single base apart.

The chain couples TRBV7-2 to TRBJ1-1; 7 nucleotides in the junction match TRBD1. The clonotype comes from an adult with an advanced solid tumor such as melanoma, head and neck, liver or kidney cancer. The sample in question was CD4+ or CD8+ T cells sorted from blood, obtained in a trial of the OX40 agonist ivuxolimab. The CDR3 region: CASSFRTGWNTEAFF. The nucleotides are TGTGCCAGCAGCTTCAGGACAGGCTGGAACACTGAAGCTTTCTTT.